These 20 T cell receptor beta chains share one sample of origin, sequenced in a study of T-cell memory formation after mild COVID-19 (dated by TCRdb to the early 2020s). Libraries were constructed by 5' RACE. The instrument given in TCRdb is Illumina NovaSeq 6000. The public reads were quality trimmed at Q25 with fastp and then assembled into clones with MiXCR by TCRdb, keeping productive beta chains. Here each entry gathers all rows of one CDR3 protein and keeps the most common genes and DNA. Counted in this sample were a few hundred thousand distinct CDR3 sequences; 7% to 10% of them appeared once. In total, the top ten clones hold about 20% of the sample. Sequences were obtained from PBMCs or a T cell subset sorted from them (not recorded which). These receptors all stem from a man aged 18 to 35 who had mild COVID-19 (a few samples of this study predate the infection). The sample titles of this study are shuffled in the database, so cell type and time point are left out; the donor was told from shared clones.

This clonotype has a count of ten or more. The chain combines TRBV20-1 with TRBJ2-3; D is uncertain. CDR1 and CDR2 from the germline V gene are DFQATT and SNEGSKA (reference sequence). V shed 0 bases and J shed 6 bases, with 13 bases lying between them. The length of the CDR3 is 14 residues. The CDR3 nucleotides read TGCAGTGCTAGAGATCCTGCCCGTGACGATACGCAGTATTTT. Amino acids: CSARDPARDDTQYF.

The chain employs TRBV7-2 and TRBJ1-5; 9 bases align to TRBD1. The CDR3 is 18 residues long. Trimming removed 1 base from V and 0 bases from J; junction bases left unmatched: 7. Germline V lookup: CDR1 SGHTA, CDR2 FQGNSA. The DNA of the CDR3 is TGTGCCAGCAGCTTAGGGACGGGACAGGGCTATAGCAATCAGCCCCAGCATTTT. The encoded protein is CASSLGTGQGYSNQPQHF.

This clonotype has just a few counts. The V gene is TRBV5-1, the J gene TRBJ2-7; the D gene could be TRBD1 or TRBD2 (6 bases each). The CDR3 covers 14 residues. Trimming cost V 3 bases and J 7 bases, with 17 bases left between them. Germline V gene sequence: CDR1 SGHRS, CDR2 YFSETQ. The CDR3 DNA sequence: TGCGCCAGCAGCTACGACAGAGGGGGGAAAGAGCAGTACTTC. The encoded protein is CASSYDRGGKEQYF.

The chain links TRBV6-2 or TRBV6-3 to TRBJ2-2, with D possibly being TRBD2 (5 bases). Germline V gives CDR1 MNHEY, CDR2 SVGEGT. The CDR3 consists of 14 residues. V lost 8 bases and J lost 4, with 14 bases in between. The CDR3 DNA reads as TGTGCCAGCCGCTGGGGAGAACTCACCGGGGAGCTGTTTTTT. It encodes CASRWGELTGELFF.

V usage is TRBV3-1 and J usage is TRBJ2-5; D is unclear. Germline V lookup: CDR1 LGHDT, CDR2 YNNKEL (reference sequence). V was shortened by 1 base and J by 2 bases, with 14 bases between the two germline ends. The CDR3 runs to 16 residues. CDR3 in DNA: TGTGCCAGCAGCCAAGCACGGTTGGCCGGACAAGAGACCCAGTACTTC. It translates to CASSQARLAGQETQYF.

The chain couples TRBV12-3 or TRBV12-4 to TRBJ1-6; tentative D call: TRBD1 (5 bases). Trimming removed 2 bases at V and 6 bases at J, with 14 bases between. The CDR3 consists of 16 residues. The CDR3 region is CASSLWWGRGNSPLHF. The CDR3 DNA sequence: TGTGCCAGCAGTTTATGGTGGGGCCGAGGTAATTCACCCCTCCACTTT.

This clonotype occurred many times. The chain recombines TRBV12-3 or TRBV12-4 with TRBJ2-1; D unresolved. Between the trimmed V and J ends, which lost 4 bases and 9 bases, there was a span of 10 bases. This CDR3 region has 12 residues. The CDR3: CASSSRVAEQFF. As DNA, the CDR3 is TGTGCCAGCAGTTCTAGGGTAGCTGAGCAGTTCTTC.

In its sample, this clonotype was seen a few times. The chain links TRBV20-1 to TRBJ1-2, with TRBD1 as a possible D gene (5 bases). V lost 1 base and J lost 5, with 11 bases in between. This CDR3 contains 13 residues. Germline lookup yields CDR1 DFQATT and CDR2 SNEGSKA (reference sequence). The CDR3 loop is CSARGKGEYGYTF. CDR3 coding DNA: TGCAGTGCTAGAGGAAAAGGGGAATATGGCTACACCTTC.

This chain joins TRBV9 and TRBJ1-6; 7 positions agree with TRBD1. Germline CDR1 is SGDLS and CDR2 is YYNGEE. After removal of 3 bases from V and 7 bases from J, the junction contained 7 bases not matched to a gene. The CDR3 runs 15 residues. CDR3 nucleotides: TGTGCCAGCAGCGGGGGGGGGACAGTCAATTCACCCCTCCACTTT. Protein: CASSGGGTVNSPLHF.

This clonotype was counted a few times. The CDR3 spells CATTETGVQETQYF. DNA for the CDR3: TGTGCCACCACGGAGACAGGGGTCCAAGAGACCCAGTACTTC. The chain carries TRBV12-3 or TRBV12-4 and TRBJ2-5, with 8 bases matching TRBD1. The CDR3 runs 14 residues. Unmatched junction bases numbered 8, after V lost 10 bases and J lost 1 base.

This clonotype was seen ten or more times. The DNA for the CDR3 is TGTGCCAGCCGCCCCTCCGGGACAGGGGTCGGCTACACCTTC. The encoded protein is CASRPSGTGVGYTF. The rearrangement links TRBV7-9 to TRBJ1-2, with 10 nucleotides matching TRBD1. Per germline, CDR1 SEHNR and CDR2 FQNEAQ (reference sequence). V lost 8 bases and J lost 8; bases outside the gene matches: 11. This CDR3 is built from 14 residues.

This clonotype was detected a few times. This chain joins TRBV24-1 and TRBJ2-3; 8 positions match TRBD2. After removal of 0 bases from V and 2 bases from J, the junction contained 3 bases not matched to a gene. Germline CDR1 reads KGHDR; CDR2 reads SFDVKD. The length of the CDR3 is 16 residues. The CDR3 spells CATSDLRRGATDTQYF. Here the CDR3 DNA reads TGTGCCACCAGTGATTTGCGGCGGGGGGCCACAGATACGCAGTATTTT.

In its sample, this clonotype was seen a few times. The rearrangement joins TRBV4-3 to TRBJ2-1; 8 bases are shared with TRBD2. Germline trimming cut 1 base from V and 4 bases from J; bases unmatched to any gene: 3. Germline-derived CDR1 and CDR2 are LGHNA and YSLEER. CDR3 length equals 15 residues. This chain's CDR3 is CASSQAAGGYNEQFF. In DNA form, the CDR3 reads TGCGCCAGCAGCCAAGCGGCGGGGGGATACAATGAGCAGTTCTTC.

This clonotype came up many times. V is TRBV9 and J is TRBJ1-4; a weak D match, TRBD1 (5 bases). Trimming stripped 3 bases from V and 7 bases from J, with 13 bases between. There are 14 residues in the CDR3. The germline V gene encodes CDR1 SGDLS and CDR2 YYNGEE. The CDR3 sequence: CASSAGRGGEKLFF. Written as DNA, the CDR3 is TGTGCCAGCAGCGCGGGACGTGGGGGTGAAAAACTGTTTTTT.

The chain joins TRBV7-9 to TRBJ1-1, with D perhaps TRBD1 (6 bases). The CDR3 spans 16 residues. The V gene lost 5 bases and the J gene lost 5 bases, with 21 bases spanning the gap. Germline loops: CDR1 SEHNR, CDR2 FQNEAQ (reference sequence). The CDR3 is CASSPGWGQGLTEAFF. The CDR3 DNA reads as TGTGCCAGCAGCCCAGGGTGGGGTCAGGGGCTTACTGAAGCTTTCTTT.

This clonotype has just a few counts. The chain carries TRBV6-5 and TRBJ2-6; possibly TRBD1 for D (5 bases). The germline V and J ends were trimmed by 5 bases and 4 bases, with 15 bases remaining between them. The CDR3 has 16 amino acids. In germline, CDR1 is MNHEY, CDR2 SVGAGI. The DNA of the CDR3 is TGTGCCAGCAGTCCCTGGGGCAGGGCCGGGGCCAACGTCCTGACTTTC. This encodes CASSPWGRAGANVLTF.

The genes are TRBV18 and TRBJ2-3; tentative D call: TRBD1 (6 bases). V was clipped by 4 bases and J by 7 bases, with 15 bases between them. This CDR3 region has 14 residues. Germline-derived CDR1 and CDR2 are KGHSH and LQKENI. The CDR3 sequence: CASSLTTGRNTQYF. The CDR3 bases are TGTGCCAGCTCACTGACGACAGGTCGGAATACGCAGTATTTT. The whole variable domain, remainder taken from reference TRBV18 and TRBJ2-3, is NAGVMQNPRHLVRRRGQEARLRCSPMKGHSHVYWYRQLPEEGLKFMVYLQKENIIDESGMPKERFSAEFPKEGPSILRIQQVVRGDSAAYFCASSLTTGRNTQYFGPGTRLTVL.

This clonotype occurred many times. The chain joins TRBV20-1 to TRBJ2-5; 7 bases map to TRBD1. This CDR3 has 11 amino acids. With V trimmed by 6 bases and J by 5 bases, 3 bases remained unmatched. The germline V gene has CDR1 DFQATT and CDR2 SNEGSKA (reference sequence). CDR3 sequence: CSAIRGETQYF. CDR3 sequence (DNA): TGCAGTGCAATCAGGGGGGAGACCCAGTACTTC.

The genes are TRBV6-5 and TRBJ1-3, with D hard to call. V dropped 6 bases and J dropped 0 bases, with 12 bases sitting between them. Per the germline V gene, CDR1 is MNHEY and CDR2 is SVGAGI. CDR3 length: 15 residues. CDR3 protein: CASSHPSPSGNTIYF. DNA for the CDR3: TGTGCCAGCAGCCATCCCTCCCCCTCTGGAAACACCATATATTTT.

The table lists this clonotype with a few counts. V gene TRBV7-2 combines with J gene TRBJ1-1, with unresolved D. Germline-derived CDR1 and CDR2 are SGHTA and FQGNSA. V dropped 1 base and J dropped 6 bases, with 12 bases sitting between them. CDR3 length: 14 residues. In nucleotides, the CDR3 is TGTGCCAGCAGCTTAGATGGGCTCGGCCCTGAAGCTTTCTTT. It is translated as CASSLDGLGPEAFF. Complete variable domain (other parts from reference TRBV7-2 and TRBJ1-1): GAGVSQSPSNKVTEKGKDVELRCDPISGHTALYWYRQSLGQGLEFLIYFQGNSAPDKSGLPSDRFSAERTGGSVSTLTIQRTQQEDSAVYLCASSLDGLGPEAFFGQGTRLTVV.